This entry describes one TCR beta chain. Residents of 24 US areas, aged about 18 to 89 years, made up the participants. Cohorts were determined from participant-reported clinical history. Among Cohort 3 donors, those recovered had two negative PCRs, clearance, or symptom resolution. The data were taken from a study of blood T cell repertoires in COVID-19. Method: immunoSEQ multiplex PCR; TCRdb's copy keeps in-frame clones and lacks some. Of 150,000 to 250,000 clones listed, roughly 82% are singletons. Germline loops: CDR1 DFQATT, CDR2 SNEGSKA (reference sequence). The V and J ends lost 3 bases and 8 bases, in that order; junction bases with no gene match: 10. The CDR3 is 15 amino acids.

Sequencing was performed on PBMCs or T cells enriched from blood (not recorded which). V usage is TRBV20-1 and J usage is TRBJ2-4, with 10 positions matching TRBD2. The TCR originated in a man aged 40-49 years who had recovered from COVID-19. This chain's CDR3 is CSASEREGGLDIQYF. CDR3 DNA: TGCAGTGCTAGTGAGCGGGAGGGAGGACTGGACATTCAGTACTTC.